This TCR beta chain is drawn from a study of T cell responses to AZD1222 COVID-19 vaccine. Study as a whole: Second doses that came at about 4 or about 12 weeks were put together.

The study, taken as a whole, reports: Just 5 to 7 AZD1222 recipients tested seropositive at baseline.

The CDR3 loop spans 14 amino acids. The germline V gene has CDR1 SGHAT and CDR2 FQNNGV. The germline V and J ends were trimmed by 5 bases and 1 base, with 11 bases remaining between them. The method was immunoSEQ multiplex PCR; TCRdb's version includes in-frame clones alone and lacks a portion of them. This table has more than 90,000 clones, 86% appearing once. This clone was seen a single time. The antigen remains unidentified. This specimen was peripheral blood, taken on day 0 of AZD1222 vaccination. This receptor was taken from an adult in good health. The chain combines TRBV11-2 with TRBJ1-1; the D gene is possibly TRBD1 (5 bases). CDR3 residues: CASSLRQQNTEAFF. CDR3 sequence (DNA): TGTGCCAGCAGCCTGAGACAGCAGAACACTGAAGCTTTCTTT.